This TCR beta chain was sequenced in a study of beta chain features in type 1 diabetes. Points from the study as a whole: Fewer insertions but more deletions were seen at VDJ junctions in type 1 diabetes patients.

As concerns this clone: Antigen specificity is unknown.

The authors obtained over 95% purity in all sorted populations. TCRB transcripts that were expressed got sequenced, as all of the isolated RNA had been reverse transcribed. Data came from immunoSEQ multiplex PCR; TCRdb stores just in-frame clones and leaves some out. The sample yields tens of thousands of clones, 30% to 35% seen once. This clonotype was obtained from a woman aged 18-35 years in good health. Source material: stem cell memory CD4+ T cells from blood.

The CDR3 DNA sequence: TGTGCCTGGAAAAGCGGGAGTGGTTTCGAGCAGTACTTC. Translating gives CAWKSGSGFEQYF. The J gene is TRBJ2-7, the V gene TRBV30; 8 positions match TRBD2. V was clipped by 4 bases and J by 6 bases; unmatched bases: 8. Germline CDR1 reads GTSNPN; CDR2 reads SVGIG (reference sequence). The CDR3 runs 13 residues.